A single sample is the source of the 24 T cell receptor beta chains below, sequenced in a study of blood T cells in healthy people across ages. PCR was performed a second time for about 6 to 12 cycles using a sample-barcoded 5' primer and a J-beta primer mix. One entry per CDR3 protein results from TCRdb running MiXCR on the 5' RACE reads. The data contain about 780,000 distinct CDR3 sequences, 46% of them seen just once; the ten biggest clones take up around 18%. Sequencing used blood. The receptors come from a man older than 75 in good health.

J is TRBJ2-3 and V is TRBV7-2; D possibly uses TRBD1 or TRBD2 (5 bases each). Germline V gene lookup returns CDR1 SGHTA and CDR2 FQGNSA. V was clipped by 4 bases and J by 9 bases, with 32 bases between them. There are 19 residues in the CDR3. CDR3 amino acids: CASSSPEGERKSWVETQYF. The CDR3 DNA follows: TGTGCCAGCAGCTCTCCGGAAGGGGAGAGGAAGAGCTGGGTGGAGACGCAGTATTTT.

The CDR3 DNA follows: TGTGCCAGCAGTTACAACCAAGGGGCTAGCGGGCATTACAATGAGCAGTTCTTC. Translation: CASSYNQGASGHYNEQFF. The gene calls are TRBV6-5 and TRBJ2-1, with 8 bases that match TRBD2. Germline loops: CDR1 MNHEY, CDR2 SVGAGI. CDR3 length: 18 residues. V lost 2 bases, J lost 4 bases, and 13 bases stayed unmatched.

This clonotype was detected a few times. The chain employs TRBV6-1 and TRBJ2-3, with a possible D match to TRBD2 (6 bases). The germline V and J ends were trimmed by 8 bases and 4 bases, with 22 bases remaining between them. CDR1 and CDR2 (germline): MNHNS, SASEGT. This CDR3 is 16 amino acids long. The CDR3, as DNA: TGTGCCAGCGTAGAAGAACTCGGGAGTTTTGCAGATACGCAGTATTTT. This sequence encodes CASVEELGSFADTQYF.

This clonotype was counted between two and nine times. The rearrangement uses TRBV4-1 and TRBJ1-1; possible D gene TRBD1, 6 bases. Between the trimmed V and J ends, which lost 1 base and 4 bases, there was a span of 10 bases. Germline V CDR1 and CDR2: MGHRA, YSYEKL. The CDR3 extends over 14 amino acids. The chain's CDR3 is CASSQGVGGTEAFF. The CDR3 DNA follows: TGCGCCAGCAGCCAAGGAGTAGGGGGCACTGAAGCTTTCTTT.

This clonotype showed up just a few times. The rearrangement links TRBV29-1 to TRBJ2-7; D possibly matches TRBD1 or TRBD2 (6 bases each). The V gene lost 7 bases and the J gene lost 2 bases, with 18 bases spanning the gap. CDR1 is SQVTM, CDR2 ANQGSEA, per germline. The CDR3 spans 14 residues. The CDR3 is CSATGRREAYEQYF. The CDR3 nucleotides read TGCAGCGCCACAGGGCGGCGGGAAGCCTACGAGCAGTACTTC.

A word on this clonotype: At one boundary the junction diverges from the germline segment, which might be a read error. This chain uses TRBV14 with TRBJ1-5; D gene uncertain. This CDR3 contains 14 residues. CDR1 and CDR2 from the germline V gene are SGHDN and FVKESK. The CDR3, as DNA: TGTGCCGGCAGCCAAGGTTCCAGCAATCAGCCCCAGCATTTT. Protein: CAGSQGSSNQPQHF.

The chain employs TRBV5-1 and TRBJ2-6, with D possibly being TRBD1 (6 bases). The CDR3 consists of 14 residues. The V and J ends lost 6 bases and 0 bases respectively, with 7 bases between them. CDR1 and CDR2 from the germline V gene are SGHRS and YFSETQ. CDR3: CASNRVSGANVLTF. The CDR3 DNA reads TGCGCCAGCAACAGGGTCTCTGGGGCCAACGTCCTGACTTTC.

CDR3 sequence (DNA): TGTGCCAGCAGCTCCCTCGGGACAGATTTCTCTGGGGCCAACGTCCTGACTTTC. Its translation: CASSSLGTDFSGANVLTF. The gene calls are TRBV7-3 and TRBJ2-6, with 7 bases matching TRBD1. The J segment lost 0 bases and the V segment lost 4 bases, leaving 9 bases of the junction unmatched. Germline CDR1 reads SGHTA; CDR2 reads FQGTGA. The CDR3 runs 18 residues.

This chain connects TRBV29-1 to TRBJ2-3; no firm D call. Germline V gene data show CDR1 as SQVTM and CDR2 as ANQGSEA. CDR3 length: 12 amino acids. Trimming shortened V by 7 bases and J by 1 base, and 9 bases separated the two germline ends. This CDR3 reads CSEKGGTDTQYF. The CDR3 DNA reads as TGCAGCGAGAAAGGCGGCACAGATACGCAGTATTTT.

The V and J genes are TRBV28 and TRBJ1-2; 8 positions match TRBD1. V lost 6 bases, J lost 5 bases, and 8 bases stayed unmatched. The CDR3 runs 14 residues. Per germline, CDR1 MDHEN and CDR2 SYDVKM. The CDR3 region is CASRTGGGEYGYTF. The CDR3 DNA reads TGTGCCAGCAGAACAGGGGGGGGGGAATATGGCTACACCTTC.

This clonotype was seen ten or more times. The CDR3 loop reads CAIRGQSSTYEQYF. Here the CDR3 DNA reads TGTGCCATCAGAGGGCAGTCTTCGACCTACGAGCAGTACTTC. The chain has TRBV10-3 and TRBJ2-7, with D unclear. The CDR3 spans 14 residues. V lost 6 bases, J lost 2 bases, and 14 bases lay in between. Germline CDR1 and CDR2: ENHRY and SYGVKD.

CDR3 region: CSVEVGRGVSGANVLTF. The DNA for the CDR3 is TGCAGCGTTGAAGTAGGTCGAGGAGTCTCTGGGGCCAACGTCCTGACTTTC. The chain couples TRBV29-1 to TRBJ2-6; unclear D gene. Trimming stripped 1 base from V and 0 bases from J, with 13 bases between. CDR1 is SQVTM and CDR2 is ANQGSEA in the germline V gene. The CDR3 has 17 amino acids. Supplemented by reference TRBV29-1 and TRBJ2-6, the full variable domain reads SAVISQKPSRDICQRGTSLTIQCQVDSQVTMMFWYRQQPGQSLTLIATANQGSEATYESGFVIDKFPISRPNLTFSTLTVSNMSPEDSSIYLCSVEVGRGVSGANVLTFGAGSRLTVL.

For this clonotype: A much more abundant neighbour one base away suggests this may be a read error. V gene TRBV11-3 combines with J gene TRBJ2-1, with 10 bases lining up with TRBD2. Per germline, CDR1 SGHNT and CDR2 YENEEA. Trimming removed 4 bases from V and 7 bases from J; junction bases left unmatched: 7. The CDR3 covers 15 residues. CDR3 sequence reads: CASSSASGRRNEQFF. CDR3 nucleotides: TGTGCCAGCAGCTCCGCTAGCGGGAGAAGGAATGAGCAGTTCTTC.

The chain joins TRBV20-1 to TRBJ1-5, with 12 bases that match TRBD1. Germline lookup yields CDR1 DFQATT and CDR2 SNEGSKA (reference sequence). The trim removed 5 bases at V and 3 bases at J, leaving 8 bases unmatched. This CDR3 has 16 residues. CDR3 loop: CSAGGQGASDNQPQHF. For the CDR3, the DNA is TGCAGTGCTGGGGGACAGGGGGCTTCTGACAATCAGCCCCAGCATTTT.

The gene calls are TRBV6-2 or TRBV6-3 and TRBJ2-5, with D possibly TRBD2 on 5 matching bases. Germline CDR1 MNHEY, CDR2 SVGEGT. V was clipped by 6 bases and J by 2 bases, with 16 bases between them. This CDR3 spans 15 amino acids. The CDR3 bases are TGTGCCAGCAGCTCCCTCCGCCTAGCTCAAGAGACCCAGTACTTC. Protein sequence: CASSSLRLAQETQYF.

CDR3 DNA sequence: TGTGCCAGCAGCCAAGAGTGGGGGGCAGGAGGAAAACTGTTTTTT. Its translation: CASSQEWGAGGKLFF. The rearrangement uses TRBV4-2 and TRBJ1-4; tentative D call: TRBD1 (6 bases). Germline-derived CDR1 and CDR2 are LGHNA and YNFKEQ. This CDR3 spans 15 amino acids. Trimming removed 0 bases from V and 10 bases from J, with 15 bases in between.

The CDR3 protein is CASSLSTRTSEGEQYF. DNA for the CDR3: TGTGCCAGCAGCCTCTCCACCCGGACTAGCGAGGGGGAGCAGTACTTC. The rearrangement uses TRBV7-2 and TRBJ2-7, with 9 bases aligning to TRBD2. Per the germline V gene, CDR1 is SGHTA and CDR2 is FQGNSA. The CDR3 is 16 amino acids. Trimming took 5 bases from V and 7 from J; bases not matched to a gene: 15.

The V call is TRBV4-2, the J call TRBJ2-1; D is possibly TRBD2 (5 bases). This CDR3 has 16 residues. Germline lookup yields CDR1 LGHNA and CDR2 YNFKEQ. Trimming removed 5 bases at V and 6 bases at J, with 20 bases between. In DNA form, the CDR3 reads TGTGCCAGCAGCTCTACCGCGGGTGAGGTCTGCAATGAGCAGTTCTTC. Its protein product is CASSSTAGEVCNEQFF.

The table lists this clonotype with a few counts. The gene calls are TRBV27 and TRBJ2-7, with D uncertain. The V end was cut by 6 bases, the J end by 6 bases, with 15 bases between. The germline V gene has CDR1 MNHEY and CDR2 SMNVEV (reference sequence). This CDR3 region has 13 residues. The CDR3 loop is CASSFSHPCEQYF. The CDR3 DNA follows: TGTGCCAGCAGCTTCTCCCATCCCTGCGAGCAGTACTTC.

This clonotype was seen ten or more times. The CDR3 reads CSARVAGLNQETQYF. In DNA form, the CDR3 reads TGCAGTGCTAGAGTAGCGGGGTTAAACCAAGAGACCCAGTACTTC. The gene calls are TRBV20-1 and TRBJ2-5; 8 nucleotides align to TRBD2. Germline V gene data show CDR1 as DFQATT and CDR2 as SNEGSKA (reference sequence). This CDR3 is built from 15 residues. V trimming: 1 base; J trimming: 0 bases; junction bases outside the gene matches: 4.

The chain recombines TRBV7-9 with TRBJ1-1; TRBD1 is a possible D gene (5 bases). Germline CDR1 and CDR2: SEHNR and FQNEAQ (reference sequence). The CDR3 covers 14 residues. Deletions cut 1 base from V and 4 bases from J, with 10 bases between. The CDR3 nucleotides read TGTGCCAGCAGCTTAGTTCAGGGAAGCACTGAAGCTTTCTTT. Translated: CASSLVQGSTEAFF.

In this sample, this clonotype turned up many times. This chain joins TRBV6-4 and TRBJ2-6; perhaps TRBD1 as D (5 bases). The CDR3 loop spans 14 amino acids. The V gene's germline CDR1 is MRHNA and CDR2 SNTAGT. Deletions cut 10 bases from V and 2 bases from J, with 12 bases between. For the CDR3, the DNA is TGTGCCACCTCCGACAGAGCTGGGGCCAACGTCCTGACTTTC. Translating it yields CATSDRAGANVLTF.

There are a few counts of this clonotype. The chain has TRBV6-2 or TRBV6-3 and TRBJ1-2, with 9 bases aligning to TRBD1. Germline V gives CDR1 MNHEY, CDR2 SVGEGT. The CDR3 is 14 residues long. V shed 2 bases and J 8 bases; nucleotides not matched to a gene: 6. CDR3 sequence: CASSYKQGAHGYTF. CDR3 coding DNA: TGTGCCAGCAGTTACAAACAGGGGGCTCACGGCTACACCTTC.

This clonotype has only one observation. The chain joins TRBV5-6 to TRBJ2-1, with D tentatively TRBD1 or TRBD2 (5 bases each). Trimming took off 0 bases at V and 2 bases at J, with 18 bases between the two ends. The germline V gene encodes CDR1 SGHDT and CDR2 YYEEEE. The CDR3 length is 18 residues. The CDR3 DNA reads TGTGCCAGCAGCTTGGCCTTGGGGGAGTACTCCACCTACAATGAGCAGTTCTTC. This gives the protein CASSLALGEYSTYNEQFF.